A single sample gave rise to the 23 T cell receptor beta chains below, sequenced in a study of tumor and adjacent non-tumor tissue in lung cancer. No cell sorting was done before RNA was extracted from the tissue. The library came from three nested PCR rounds adapted from ARM-PCR protocols. MiXCR, applied by TCRdb to the multiplex PCR reads, yields one record per CDR3 protein. Here the sample spans 65,000 to 95,000 distinct CDR3 sequences, around 80% being singletons. Sequencing input: lung tumor tissue. These receptor sequences come from a woman in her fifties or sixties with non-small cell lung cancer.

This clonotype appeared a single time. The chain employs TRBV20-1 and TRBJ2-1; the D is unclear. V was pared by 5 bases and J by 16 bases, with 33 bases between. This CDR3 is 16 amino acids long. Germline CDR1 is DFQATT and CDR2 is SNEGSKA (reference sequence). As DNA, the CDR3 is TGCAGTGCTCCCAGTGGGCGGTCGAGCTCCTACAATGACCAATTCTTC. It encodes CSAPSGRSSSYNDQFF.

This clonotype was counted many times. The CDR3 DNA reads TGTGCCAGCAGCTTAGCCCAGCAATCCCAGTACTTC. This translates into CASSLAQQSQYF. This sequence joins TRBV7-9 and TRBJ2-5; D unresolved. The CDR3 totals 12 residues. Between the trimmed V and J ends, which lost 0 bases and 9 bases, there was a span of 8 bases. CDR1 is SEHNR and CDR2 is FQNEAQ in the germline V gene (reference sequence).

This clonotype rates as medium-sized. This chain connects TRBV20-1 to TRBJ2-3; D is perhaps TRBD2 (6 bases). The CDR3 length is 12 residues. Between the trimmed V and J ends, which lost 6 bases and 8 bases, there was a span of 15 bases. Germline CDR1 and CDR2: DFQATT and SNEGSKA (reference sequence). The CDR3 reads CSARETSVTQYF. The CDR3 DNA sequence: TGCAGTGCCCGGGAGACTAGTGTTACGCAGTATTTT.

The chain recombines TRBV10-3 with TRBJ2-1, with 8 nucleotides matching TRBD2. V shed 3 bases and J 4 bases; nucleotides not matched to a gene: 8. CDR3 size: 16 residues. Germline CDR1 is ENHRY and CDR2 is SYGVKD. CDR3 DNA sequence: TGTGCCATCAGTGATATACTAGCGGACTCTTACAATGAGCAGTTCTTC. As protein: CAISDILADSYNEQFF.

The chain joins TRBV6-1 to TRBJ2-7; D is possibly TRBD2 (5 bases). V was clipped by 3 bases and J by 11 bases, with 17 bases between them. Germline V gives CDR1 MNHNS, CDR2 SASEGT. The CDR3 consists of 13 residues. The CDR3 nucleotides are TGTGCCAGCAGTGAGTTAGCGAACCACGAAAAGTACTTC. Its translation is CASSELANHEKYF.

A remark on this clonotype: A read error is possible here, since a much larger clone lies one base away. This CDR3 is missing its conserved last phenylalanine or tryptophan, likely due to a read error. This sequence joins TRBV24-1 and TRBJ1-5; D possibly corresponds to TRBD1 (6 bases). This CDR3 contains 15 residues. Deletions cut 3 bases from V and 0 bases from J, with 8 bases between. Germline lookup yields CDR1 KGHDR and CDR2 SFDVKD. The DNA of the CDR3 is TGTGCCACCAGTGATCGGACAGTTAGCAATCAGCCCCAGCATCTT. It yields the protein CATSDRTVSNQPQHL.

The V gene is TRBV4-1, the J gene TRBJ2-5, with D hard to call. Looked up from germline, CDR1 is MGHRA and CDR2 is YSYEKL. The CDR3 consists of 16 residues. V was cut by 9 bases and J by 1 base, with 21 bases left in between. The DNA of the CDR3 is TGCGCCAGTAACCAAGCCAAAAGGAACGGCCAAGAGACCCAGTACTTC. Translation: CASNQAKRNGQETQYF.

Notes on this clonotype: A read error may explain this, as a much larger clone is one base away. The chain joins TRBV5-6 to TRBJ1-1, with 8 bases fitting TRBD1. The CDR3 totals 12 residues. Germline assignment: CDR1 SGHDT and CDR2 YYEEEE. This CDR3 reads CVSTPQGGEAFF. CDR3 coding DNA: TGTGTCAGCACGCCACAGGGGGGCGAAGCTTTCTTT.

About this clonotype itself: The CDR3 ends on some other residue instead of the conserved phenylalanine or tryptophan, so this is likely a read error. The chain has TRBV6-2 or TRBV6-3 and TRBJ2-7; a possible D gene is TRBD1 (6 bases). The CDR3 is made up of 14 amino acids. The V end was cut by 4 bases, the J end by 3 bases, with 13 bases between. Germline V gene lookup returns CDR1 MNHEY and CDR2 SVGEGT. The chain's CDR3 is CASSLGHAYYEQYS. CDR3 nucleotide sequence: TGTGCCAGCAGTTTGGGACACGCCTACTACGAGCAGTACTCC.

V and J are TRBV20-1 and TRBJ2-7, with 7 bases identical to TRBD1. Per germline, CDR1 DFQATT and CDR2 SNEGSKA (reference sequence). This CDR3 is 13 amino acids long. In DNA, the CDR3 is TGCAACGGGGTAGAAGGGGGCAAAAGTGAGCAGTACTTC. Its protein is CNGVEGGKSEQYF.

To note about this clonotype: As the CDR3 is not closed by the conserved phenylalanine or tryptophan, this likely results from a read error. DNA for the CDR3: TGCAGTGCTAGTGTCGACAGCACAGATACACAGTATCTT. It is translated as CSASVDSTDTQYL. The V call is TRBV20-1, the J call TRBJ2-3; maybe TRBD1 (5 bases). Germline-derived CDR1 and CDR2 are DFQATT and SNEGSKA (reference sequence). This CDR3 has 13 residues.

This clonotype was counted a single time. The CDR3 loop is CAISFGTPYNEQFF. For the CDR3, the DNA is TGTGCCATCTCCTTCGGGACACCTTACAATGAGCAGTTCTTC. The chain uses TRBV28 and TRBJ2-1; D is possibly TRBD1 (6 bases). CDR1 is MDHEN and CDR2 is SYDVKM in the germline V gene. Trimming left V 10 bases short and J 4 bases short, with 17 bases between. CDR3 length: 14 amino acids.

This clonotype was seen only once. An end of the junction does not agree with germline; a read error may underlie this. This chain connects TRBV11-2 to TRBJ2-3, with a tentative D call TRBD2 (5 bases). The CDR3 has 15 residues. Germline V gene sequence: CDR1 SGHAT, CDR2 FQNNGV. Written as DNA, the CDR3 is TGTGCTAGCAGTAAGACTAACGGGAATGCAAATACGCAGTATTTT. Translating gives CASSKTNGNANTQYF. Filled out from reference TRBV11-2 and TRBJ2-3, the complete variable domain reads EAGVAQSPRYKIIEKRQSVAFWCNPISGHATLYWYQQILGQGPKLLIQFQNNGVVDDSQLPKDRFSAERLKGVDSTLKIQPAKLEDSAVYLCASSKTNGNANTQYFGPGTRLTVL.

Of note for this clonotype: One end of the junction is discordant with germline, which a read error may explain. The genes are TRBV20-1 and TRBJ1-1; perhaps TRBD1 as D (5 bases). The germline V gene encodes CDR1 DFQATT and CDR2 SNEGSKA (reference sequence). The CDR3 is 17 residues long. CDR3 nucleotides: TGCAGTTCTAGAGATCGTGGGGAGGGGAGCATGAATACTGAAGCTTTCTTT. Translated, it gives CSSRDRGEGSMNTEAFF.

This clonotype was detected once. Mismatch with germline at one junction end may stem from a read error. The chain couples TRBV29-1 to TRBJ1-2, with no clear D. This CDR3 is 11 amino acids long. Germline lookup yields CDR1 SQVTM and CDR2 ANQGSEA. CDR3: CIVGLDYGYTF. The CDR3 DNA is TGCATCGTTGGACTTGATTATGGCTACACCTTC.

On this clonotype: The junction and the germline gene differ at one end; a read error may be behind it. The J gene is TRBJ1-4, the V gene TRBV20-1; D gene unclear. CDR3 size: 14 residues. Germline CDR1 and CDR2: DFQATT and SNEGSKA (reference sequence). The CDR3 region is CSAREGGFNEKLFF. The DNA of the CDR3 is TGCAGTGCTAGAGAGGGTGGTTTTAATGAAAAGCTGTTTTTT.

This clonotype was counted once. At one end, the junction sequence differs from germline, possibly due to a read error. The gene calls are TRBV5-4 and TRBJ2-2, with D possibly matching TRBD2 (5 bases). The germline gives CDR1 SGHNT, CDR2 YYREEE (reference sequence). The CDR3 consists of 13 residues. The CDR3 DNA reads TGTGCCAGCAGCACGGGGAACATCGGGGAGCTGTTTTTT. Translating it yields CASSTGNIGELFF.

This clonotype was counted once. The chain joins TRBV20-1 to TRBJ2-1, with D unclear. This CDR3 contains 20 residues. Germline V CDR1 and CDR2: DFQATT, SNEGSKA (reference sequence). CDR3 in amino acids: CNPRDNSGLAAFTYYNEQFF. Written as DNA, the CDR3 is TGCAATCCTAGAGATAACTCCGGGTTGGCGGCATTTACCTACTACAATGAGCAGTTCTTC.

With respect to this clonotype: Lacking the conserved final phenylalanine or tryptophan, this CDR3 likely reflects a read error. V and J are TRBV29-1 and TRBJ2-7; 13 bases map to TRBD2. The CDR3 loop spans 14 amino acids. The junction had 6 bases not matched to a gene; V was cut back by 4 bases and J by 6 bases. CDR1 is SQVTM, CDR2 ANQGSEA, per germline. This chain's CDR3 is CSVVLGLAGAEQYL. DNA for the CDR3: TGCAGCGTTGTACTAGGACTAGCGGGAGCCGAGCAGTACCTC.

Comments on this clonotype: Germline is not matched at one junction end, which may reflect a read error. The V gene is TRBV4-1, the J gene TRBJ2-7, with 7 bases aligning to TRBD1. This CDR3 comprises 16 residues. Germline lookup yields CDR1 MGHRA and CDR2 YSYEKL. The CDR3 DNA sequence: TGCGCCAGCAGCCAAGATTTGCACAGGGGCTTGAGCGAGCGGTACTTC. Translation: CASSQDLHRGLSERYF.

This clonotype was counted once. The DNA is left out, because the CDR3 cannot be placed on it with certainty; the CDR3 is given as TCRdb lists it. The genes are TRBV7-9 and TRBJ2-1; the table names TRBD1, a call not compared with the DNA. Including both end residues, the CDR3 is 15 amino acids long. Germline V lookup: CDR1 SEHNR, CDR2 FQNEAQ (reference sequence). This CDR3 is CASSLVGQGTNVHFF.

On this clonotype: Its ends do not fully match the called genes, so a read error is possible. The chain couples TRBV20-1 to TRBJ1-5; weak D call: TRBD1 (5 bases). Germline values: CDR1 DFQATT, CDR2 SNEGSKA (reference sequence). The CDR3 loop spans 18 amino acids. For the CDR3, the DNA is TGCAGTGCTGAACCTACCCACGGGGGGGTTTATAGCAATCAGCCCCATCATTTT. Translation: CSAEPTHGGVYSNQPHHF.

Points on this clonotype: A junction end diverges from the germline sequence, so it may reflect a read error. The chain joins TRBV20-1 to TRBJ2-5; 9 bases are a match to TRBD2. The CDR3 runs 16 residues. Germline V gives CDR1 DFQATT, CDR2 SNEGSKA (reference sequence). The CDR3 bases are TGCAGTGCTAGAGGAGAGGCGGGAGGGACTAACGGGACCCAGTGCTTC. This sequence encodes CSARGEAGGTNGTQCF.